This TCR beta chain was sequenced for a study of blood T cells in healthy people across ages. Study-level points and caveats: Donor CMV infection status was unknown, possibly confounding age-related changes in expanded clonotypes.

V dropped 5 bases and J dropped 10; count of bases not matched to a gene: 8. Germline CDR1 is SGHVS and CDR2 is FNYEAQ. The CDR3 contains 15 residues. Peripheral blood, about 9.3 milliliters per donor, was collected. Extractions gave at least 6 micrograms of total RNA per sample. A second PCR, run for roughly 6 to 11 cycles, used a sample-barcoded 5' primer plus a J-beta primer mix. TCRdb fed the 5' RACE reads into MiXCR, producing one record per CDR3 protein. The sample has roughly 1.6 million distinct CDR3 sequences, roughly 32% seen once. As to this clonotype: Its antigen remains unidentified.

Input material: blood. This sequence was found in a woman younger than 45 in good health. J is TRBJ2-1 and V is TRBV7-6, with 13 bases identical to TRBD2. The CDR3 here is CASSQTTSGGVEQFF. CDR3 DNA sequence: TGTGCCAGCAGCCAAACTACTAGCGGGGGGGTAGAGCAGTTCTTC.